This is a list of T cell receptor beta chains from one sample in a study of blood T cell repertoires in COVID-19. Generated by immunoSEQ multiplex PCR, the TCRdb table keeps only in-frame clones and is missing some. The sample shows around 100,000 clones, approximately 80% of them seen only once. Sequenced input: peripheral blood. Receptors were obtained from a human donor in a cohort sampled during active COVID-19. Each CDR3 is given with its conserved first and last residue. A D gene is named only where the DNA matches it firmly. Rows may omit the clone size; those that give it use once, few, many or a size class.

abundance: .
j_gene: TRBJ1-5
d_gene: .
v_gene: TRBV19
CDR3aa: CASSKEGGGDQPQHF
CDR3nt: TGTGCCAGTAGTAAGGAGGGAGGTGGTGATCAGCCCCAGCATTTT

abundance: .
j_gene: TRBJ1-3
d_gene: .
v_gene: TRBV6-6
CDR3aa: CASSYSGGSGNTIYF
CDR3nt: TGTGCCAGCAGTTACTCGGGGGGTTCGGGAAACACCATATATTTT

abundance: few
j_gene: TRBJ1-1
d_gene: .
v_gene: TRBV6-5
CDR3aa: CASRSRGVNTEAFF
CDR3nt: TGTGCCAGCAGATCCAGGGGCGTGAACACTGAAGCTTTCTTT

abundance: .
j_gene: TRBJ1-2
d_gene: .
v_gene: TRBV7-2
CDR3aa: CASSLYGWGGYGYTF
CDR3nt: TGTGCCAGCAGCTTATATGGCTGGGGGGGCTATGGCTACACCTTC

abundance: .
j_gene: TRBJ2-3
d_gene: TRBD2
v_gene: TRBV11-2
CDR3aa: CASSGRTSGSMNTQYF
CDR3nt: TGTGCCAGCAGCGGACGGACTAGCGGGAGTATGAATACGCAGTATTTT

abundance: once
j_gene: TRBJ2-3
d_gene: .
v_gene: TRBV5-1
CDR3aa: CASSSDSSRTDTQYF
CDR3nt: TGCGCCAGCAGCTCGGACTCGTCTCGCACAGATACGCAGTATTTT

abundance: once
j_gene: TRBJ2-2
d_gene: TRBD1
v_gene: TRBV5-1
CDR3aa: CASSLGQGAGELFF
CDR3nt: TGCGCCAGCAGCTTGGGACAGGGGGCCGGGGAGCTGTTTTTT

abundance: once
j_gene: TRBJ2-5
d_gene: TRBD2
v_gene: TRBV28
CDR3aa: CAGRSGGAAETQYF
CDR3nt: TGTGCCGGACGAAGCGGGGGGGCCGCAGAGACCCAGTACTTC

abundance: .
j_gene: TRBJ2-3
d_gene: TRBD2
v_gene: TRBV10-3
CDR3aa: CAINRGTSGVSSTDTQYF
CDR3nt: TGTGCCATCAACAGGGGGACTAGCGGGGTGTCTAGCACAGATACGCAGTATTTT

abundance: .
j_gene: TRBJ1-1
d_gene: TRBD1
v_gene: TRBV7-9
CDR3aa: CASSLPGRGQGDTEAFF
CDR3nt: TGTGCCAGCAGCTTACCCGGCAGGGGGCAAGGGGACACTGAAGCTTTCTTT

abundance: few
j_gene: TRBJ1-6
d_gene: TRBD1
v_gene: TRBV2
CDR3aa: CASRGTVNSPLHF
CDR3nt: TGTGCCAGCAGGGGGACAGTAAATTCACCCCTCCACTTT

abundance: .
j_gene: TRBJ1-5
d_gene: .
v_gene: TRBV6-6
CDR3aa: CASSYAGPNQPQHF
CDR3nt: TGTGCCAGCAGTTATGCGGGGCCAAATCAGCCCCAGCATTTT

abundance: few
j_gene: TRBJ2-1
d_gene: .
v_gene: TRBV13
CDR3aa: CASILSEEQFF
CDR3nt: TGTGCCAGCATCCTTTCGGAGGAGCAGTTCTTC

abundance: .
j_gene: TRBJ2-1
d_gene: TRBD2
v_gene: TRBV5-1
CDR3aa: CASSLAGGLGNEQFF
CDR3nt: TGCGCCAGCAGCTTGGCGGGGGGGCTCGGGAATGAGCAGTTCTTC

abundance: .
j_gene: TRBJ2-1
d_gene: TRBD2
v_gene: TRBV14
CDR3aa: CASSHGAGGPFNEQFF
CDR3nt: TGTGCCAGCAGCCATGGAGCGGGGGGGCCTTTCAATGAGCAGTTCTTC

abundance: once
j_gene: TRBJ1-2
d_gene: TRBD1
v_gene: TRBV19
CDR3aa: CASSGTGQAYGYTF
CDR3nt: TGTGCCAGTAGTGGGACAGGACAAGCCTATGGCTACACCTTC

abundance: .
j_gene: TRBJ2-7
d_gene: TRBD2
v_gene: TRBV6-1
CDR3aa: CASSEGSGSFYEQYF
CDR3nt: TGTGCCAGCAGTGAAGGGAGCGGGAGTTTCTACGAGCAGTACTTC

abundance: few
j_gene: TRBJ2-7
d_gene: .
v_gene: TRBV7-9
CDR3aa: CASSLEGVEQYF
CDR3nt: TGTGCCAGCAGCTTAGAAGGGGTGGAGCAGTACTTC

abundance: .
j_gene: TRBJ2-5
d_gene: TRBD1
v_gene: TRBV29-1
CDR3aa: CSVRSARGTGGTQYF
CDR3nt: TGCAGCGTGAGATCTGCAAGAGGGACAGGGGGTACCCAGTACTTC

abundance: .
j_gene: TRBJ1-2
d_gene: TRBD1
v_gene: TRBV19
CDR3aa: CASIGTEMFYGYTF
CDR3nt: TGTGCCAGTATAGGGACAGAAATGTTCTATGGCTACACCTTC

abundance: .
j_gene: TRBJ2-2
d_gene: .
v_gene: TRBV9
CDR3aa: CASSSGWTANTGELFF
CDR3nt: TGTGCCAGCAGCTCAGGATGGACAGCGAACACCGGGGAGCTGTTTTTT

abundance: .
j_gene: TRBJ1-1
d_gene: .
v_gene: TRBV5-1
CDR3aa: CASSLVVGRDTEAFF
CDR3nt: TGCGCCAGCAGCTTGGTTGTAGGGAGGGACACTGAAGCTTTCTTT

abundance: .
j_gene: TRBJ2-1
d_gene: TRBD2
v_gene: TRBV11-2
CDR3aa: CASSLDLGTSRNNEQFF
CDR3nt: TGTGCCAGCAGCTTAGATCTAGGGACTAGTAGGAACAATGAGCAGTTCTTC

abundance: .
j_gene: TRBJ1-3
d_gene: .
v_gene: TRBV4-2
CDR3aa: CASATDSSFSGNTIYF
CDR3nt: TGTGCCAGCGCAACGGACAGTTCATTCTCTGGAAACACCATATATTTT

abundance: .
j_gene: TRBJ2-5
d_gene: .
v_gene: TRBV18
CDR3aa: CASSPPNEVFQYF
CDR3nt: TGTGCCAGCTCACCACCGAACGAGGTCTTCCAGTACTTC

abundance: .
j_gene: TRBJ2-7
d_gene: .
v_gene: TRBV6-5
CDR3aa: CASSLVREQYF
CDR3nt: TGTGCCAGCAGTTTAGTACGGGAGCAGTACTTC

abundance: few
j_gene: TRBJ2-5
d_gene: .
v_gene: TRBV7-9
CDR3aa: CASSPPGLQETQYF
CDR3nt: TGTGCCAGCAGCCCCCCGGGACTTCAAGAGACCCAGTACTTC

abundance: .
j_gene: TRBJ1-2
d_gene: TRBD1
v_gene: TRBV27
CDR3aa: CASSLNRGNGYTF
CDR3nt: TGTGCCAGCAGTTTGAACAGGGGTAATGGCTACACCTTC

abundance: .
j_gene: TRBJ2-1
d_gene: .
v_gene: TRBV1
CDR3aa: CTSSLPGLITDEQFF
CDR3nt: TGCACCAGCAGCCTTCCGGGACTAATAACGGATGAGCAGTTCTTC

abundance: .
j_gene: TRBJ2-1
d_gene: TRBD2
v_gene: TRBV10-3
CDR3aa: CAISKLADGEQFF
CDR3nt: TGTGCCATCAGCAAGCTAGCGGACGGTGAGCAGTTCTTC